This note documents a single TCR beta chain sequence. It lacks a known antigen. This sample stems from a study of cytomegalovirus exposure and HLA in healthy donors (dated by TCRdb to 2016 to 2017). A note on the overall study: According to an earlier analysis of 587 of the donors, some 180 million T cells yielded 90 million to 130 million unique TCR beta sequences and approximately 300 Gb of sequence data. Roughly five DR-DQ haplotypes were handled as single units for association and clustering, since linkage in the cohort was strong. A later analysis re-examined previously published TCR beta repertoires from several hundred donors and added high-resolution HLA genotyping to investigate patterns of TCR occurrence. The study aimed to test whether cataloging public T cell receptors could reveal signatures of past pathogen exposure. The genetic ancestry cluster associated with self-reported Caucasian donors included 81% of the 398 genotyped donors. Genome-wide SNP genotypes for about 65% of the roughly 700 donors were used in a later genetic analysis, which treated that subset as a discovery cohort. Among some 410 genotyped donors of the cohort, an average of approximately 240,000 unique TCR beta nucleotide sequences were sequenced per donor, around 18% of them non-productive. Along with the approximately 700-subject first cohort, a separate validation cohort of around 120 different subjects was used. Class I and class II HLA loci were covered by the typing at four-digit resolution. Every discovery cohort repertoire had been produced on one sequencing platform. The number of donors typed differed by locus, with about 629-630 for A, B, C, DRB1 and DQB1, roughly 550 for DQA1, about 610 for DPA1, and around 460 for DPB1. The study used immunosequencing to profile the T cell repertoires of under 700 subjects and linked those repertoires to cytomegalovirus serostatus. To predict cytomegalovirus infection status, the study brought together high-throughput TCR immunosequencing, statistical association of individual TCRs with disease status, and machine learning. To decide whether each TCR beta V gene segment behaved as functional or pseudogenic, an earlier analysis of nearly 600 of the donors relied on high-throughput TCR beta sequencing. Donor age, sex, ethnicity and CMV serostatus were compiled together with the repertoire data. Approximately 300 gigabases of sequencing data and tens of millions of unique TCR sequences made up an early release that covered roughly 670 HLA-typed donors. Rather than drawing on any new phenotypic data, the later analysis identified candidate immune exposures from TCR beta sequences and the way those sequences occurred across donors. General study outcomes and caveats: An association between a missense DCLRE1C variant and V-gene and J-gene trimming of TCR beta chains was found in a later genetic analysis and replicated in an independent cohort. Correlated functional status among segregating V segments might be attributable to linkage disequilibrium, but an unknown experimental factor could not be ruled out. Compared with the roughly 670-donor mean, donors in an Asian-associated ancestry cluster had fewer N-insertions in productive TCRs, according to a later genetic analysis. In an earlier analysis of some 640 of the donors, most TCR beta V segments were observed in productive rearrangements about 90% or about 30% of the time, broadly matching IMGT annotations. Some IMGT-functional V segments, including TRBV6-2 and TRBV6-3, could not be distinguished by the 87-base-pair reads and were therefore excluded. Sequencing depth was assumed to be roughly uniform across donors in the presence/absence analyses, though that assumption may not hold. In the study, approximately 150 TCR beta chains were listed as associated with cytomegalovirus. Specific HLA alleles were associated with some 15,000 TCR beta sequences at a false discovery rate of 0.05 in a later analysis. When HLA alleles, especially DR and DQ, strongly co-occurred, attributing TCR associations to individual alleles was difficult. It was suggested by the authors that the approach could potentially be generalized to other disease states and immunological phenotypes. CMV serostatus was the only immune exposure information available for the cohort. The cohort was sequenced for TCR beta chains only, and without alpha or paired-chain data the features that could be detected were limited. Cytomegalovirus status was reported to be diagnosed by the classifier with high specificity and sensitivity in both the original and validation cohorts. Because HLA typing was unavailable for some donors at each locus, only the typed subset was used in association tests. A later analysis found that most CMV-associated TCR beta chains appeared HLA-restricted, with HLA associations seemingly driven largely by CMV exposure. Three of the identified cytomegalovirus-associated TCR beta chains were confirmed in vitro to be specific for cytomegalovirus antigens. A cluster of highly shared sequence variants was judged likely to represent a technical artifact of the sequencing pipeline. A further reported finding was that TCR beta sequences accurately predicted the HLA-A and HLA-B alleles for most subjects in the first cohort. Because counts were too low, about 15 rarely observed V segments, including chromosome 9 orphons, were left out of the earlier analysis of 587 of the donors. Several of the top co-occurrence clusters appeared to be linked to parvovirus B19, influenza, CMV and Epstein-Barr virus, according to a later analysis. Compared with equally common non-associated chains, HLA-associated TCR beta chains in a later analysis were more clonally expanded and had lower generation probabilities. In a later analysis, the rate of TCR association differed among HLA loci, with DRB1 alleles having the most associated TCRs and HLA-C alleles having the fewest. While some public TCRs were present in many individuals, most TCR sequences turned up only very rarely across donors.

V and J lose 4 bases and 2 bases, and a span of 6 bases separates them. Including the terminal cysteine and phenylalanine, the CDR3 comprises 12 residues. CDR3 DNA only is kept here, 36 bases in frame from base 1. The germline V gene gives CDR1 as SGHAT and CDR2 as FQNNGV. Libraries were built with the immunoSEQ multiplex PCR assay. A mixture of 60 forward primers for TCR Vbeta segments and 13 reverse primers for TCR Jbeta segments was used in the multiplex PCR. The CDR3 region of rearranged TCR beta genes was amplified from genomic DNA by a multiplex PCR assay. Amplified TCR beta libraries were sequenced as 87-base-pair reads on the Illumina HiSeq System. In the authors' own workflow: A later analysis counted approximately 76 million unique TCR beta chains across the 640 or so repertoires, and roughly 10 million of these chains were shared by at least two donors. A nearest-neighbor algorithm error-corrected the raw reads and collapsed the reads into unique sequences, merging closely related sequences to remove PCR and sequencing errors. V, D and J gene segments were assigned by aligning CDR3 sequences to IMGT reference sequences. For a sequence to be retained, a match of at least six nucleotides was required to both a V gene segment and a J gene segment. A rearrangement was called productive if the CDR3 had no stop codons and remained in frame with V and J, and every other rearrangement was called non-productive. CDR3 was defined by IMGT convention, running from the second conserved V-encoded cysteine to the conserved J-encoded phenylalanine. The earlier analysis of more than 450 of the donors excluded sequences that lacked an unambiguous match to a single V gene segment. In an earlier analysis of 587 of the donors, V segments were called functional above 56.7% productive rearrangements and were called segregating when the between-donor standard deviation exceeded 5%. A statistical classification framework was developed to diagnose cytomegalovirus status using the catalog of TCR beta chain sequences. V and J gene assignment, in a later analysis, came from comparing TCR nucleotide sequences with IMGT/GENE-DB human TR gene sequences. A later analysis assigned CDR3 sequences and most-parsimonious VDJ recombination scenarios with the TCRdist pipeline. In a later analysis, every TCR beta chain was defined by the combination of its CDR3 amino acid sequence and its V-gene family, and reads without a unique V-gene family were dropped. To address suspected cross-contamination and a sequencing artifact, a later analysis removed 550 to 750 highly shared, low-generation-probability nucleotide sequences. In a later analysis, a clonal expansion index was calculated for each public chain from normalized within-repertoire ranks of inferred template counts. In a later analysis, generation probabilities were computed with a VDJ recombination model fitted to out-of-frame rearrangements, and the resulting probabilities were checked against IGoR. In a later analysis, TCR-TCR, TCR-HLA and TCR-CMV co-occurrence was scored with hypergeometric tests, and a repertoire-size bias correction was applied to TCR pairs. In a later analysis, false discovery rates were estimated by permuting HLA or CMV assignments 20 times. In a later analysis, co-occurring TCRs were grouped using DBSCAN, with TCRdist sequence similarity added in when clustering inside HLA-allele-positive subsets. Co-occurrence clustering excluded repertoires with fewer than 30,000 or more than 120,000 public chains, plus five with anomalous nucleotide sharing. The source is immuneACCESS, and TCRdb retained only in-frame sequences with V and J called. Part of the clones is not carried over; for the studies checked, unresolved V genes explain less than half of this, and the remainder is unexplained. Clone size and V and J calls were adopted from that table, with D and trimming inferred from the DNA. This sample's table lists about 190,000 clones. The top ten hold roughly 0.98% of the sample.

The cohort was made up of roughly 670 healthy bone marrow donors. Cohort members were all nominally healthy when sampled, although unrecorded immune exposures were likely present. The donor tested CMV seropositive, placing the donor among the 250 to 300 seropositive members of the cohort. A peripheral blood sample was collected from each donor, and TCR beta sequencing was performed on peripheral blood mononuclear cells. The Qiagen DNeasy Blood Extraction Kit was used to extract genomic DNA from the blood cell samples. Recombination joined TRBV11-2 with TRBJ2-7, with the D gene too uncertain to name. The sequencing input was PBMCs. The receptor was isolated from a woman aged 30 to 39 in good health and CMV-seropositive. This receptor has the CDR3 CASSSDTYEQYF. The sequenced DNA is TGTGCCAGCAGCTCCGACACCTACGAGCAGTACTTC.